This entry concerns a single TCR beta chain. Seattle cases were enrolled at active infection and followed longitudinally. The data belong to a study of blood T cell repertoires in COVID-19. Overall study: The origin of the acute and convalescent COVID-19 samples was the United States, Italy and Spain.

In the source study's methods: Estimation of nucleated cell counts was performed using reference gene primer amplification. Sequenced by immunoSEQ multiplex PCR; TCRdb stores in-frame clones only, minus some. That table gives V, J and clone size, and the DNA gave D and trimming. The sample shows some 150,000 clones, 70% to 90% of them seen only once. The CDR3 contains 16 residues. Per germline, CDR1 MDHEN and CDR2 SYDVKM. V dropped 6 bases and J dropped 5 bases, with 23 bases sitting between them. The source material was peripheral blood. The rearrangement joins TRBV28 to TRBJ2-7; weak D call: TRBD1 (6 bases). The source is an older woman with COVID-19, enrolled during active disease. CDR3 residues: CASSRIGADRPHEQYF. CDR3 nucleotides: TGTGCCAGCAGCCGAATAGGGGCAGACAGGCCTCACGAGCAGTACTTC.